This passage covers 19 T cell receptor beta chains from one sample sequenced in a study of blood T cell repertoires in COVID-19. TCRdb's table, derived via immunoSEQ multiplex PCR, lists solely in-frame clones and lacks some. Of 140,000 to 150,000 clones listed, 65% to 85% were seen once; the top ten hold 1.9%. Source material: peripheral blood. All receptors derive from a woman aged 60 to 75 with acute or convalescent COVID-19.

Worth noting for this clone: The junction departs from the called germline gene at one end, perhaps through a read error. CDR3 bases: TGTGCTAGCAGCATCGCTAGCGGGGTCGGGGAGACCCAGTACTTC. It specifies CASSIASGVGETQYF. The gene calls are TRBV7-7 and TRBJ2-5; 9 nucleotides line up with TRBD2. This CDR3 contains 15 residues. Per the germline V gene, CDR1 is SSHAT and CDR2 is FNYEAQ (reference sequence).

V is TRBV7-2 and J is TRBJ2-1, with D tentatively TRBD2 (5 bases). There are 15 residues in the CDR3. Trimming shortened V by 5 bases and J by 7 bases, and 18 bases separated the two germline ends. Per the germline V gene, CDR1 is SGHTA and CDR2 is FQGNSA. This chain's CDR3 is CASSPSRLFGNEQFF. CDR3 coding DNA: TGTGCCAGCAGCCCCAGCAGACTATTTGGGAATGAGCAGTTCTTC. Using reference TRBV7-2 and TRBJ2-1 for the parts outside the CDR3, the full variable domain is GAGVSQSPSNKVTEKGKDVELRCDPISGHTALYWYRQSLGQGLEFLIYFQGNSAPDKSGLPSDRFSAERTGGSVSTLTIQRTQQEDSAVYLCASSPSRLFGNEQFFGPGTRLTVL.

The V gene is TRBV3-1 (or the pseudogene TRBV3-2), the J gene TRBJ1-2, with TRBD1 as a possible D gene (6 bases). The CDR3 spans 14 residues. Germline V CDR1 and CDR2: LGHDT, YNNKEL (reference sequence). Trimming stripped 4 bases from V and 0 bases from J, with 9 bases between. The CDR3 is CASSPRGSNYGYTF. DNA for the CDR3: TGTGCCAGCAGCCCCAGGGGTTCTAACTATGGCTACACCTTC.

V is TRBV11-2 and J is TRBJ2-1; 9 bases are a match to TRBD1. The V gene's germline CDR1 is SGHAT and CDR2 FQNNGV. The CDR3 totals 14 residues. V lost 5 bases, J lost 4 bases, and 3 bases stayed unmatched. This CDR3 reads CASSPGTGYNEQFF. CDR3 in DNA: TGTGCCAGCAGCCCTGGGACAGGGTACAATGAGCAGTTCTTC.

The rearrangement uses TRBV5-4 and TRBJ1-2; TRBD1 matches at 8 bases. V lost 0 bases, J lost 2 bases, and 6 bases stayed unmatched. The CDR3 runs 16 residues. CDR1 is SGHNT and CDR2 is YYREEE in the germline V gene (reference sequence). This CDR3 is CASSLGGTGGNYGYTF. CDR3 DNA sequence: TGTGCCAGCAGCTTGGGGGGGACAGGCGGGAACTATGGCTACACCTTC.

The gene calls are TRBV5-4 and TRBJ2-1; D not certain. The V end was cut by 2 bases, the J end by 0 bases, with 9 bases between. The germline V gene has CDR1 SGHNT and CDR2 YYREEE (reference sequence). The CDR3 loop spans 15 amino acids. In nucleotides, the CDR3 is TGTGCCAGCAGCTTTACCCGGAGCTCCTACAATGAGCAGTTCTTC. Amino acids: CASSFTRSSYNEQFF.

This clone was observed a few times. CDR3 amino acids: CASRAVPGTSGYWYEQYF. CDR3 nucleotide sequence: TGTGCCAGCAGAGCTGTACCCGGGACTAGCGGGTATTGGTACGAGCAGTACTTC. The rearrangement links TRBV7-2 to TRBJ2-7; TRBD2 aligns across 12 bases. The junction had 16 bases not matched to a gene; V was cut back by 6 bases and J by 4 bases. This CDR3 is built from 18 residues. Germline lookup yields CDR1 SGHTA and CDR2 FQGNSA. Full variable domain (remainder filled in from reference TRBV7-2 and TRBJ2-7): GAGVSQSPSNKVTEKGKDVELRCDPISGHTALYWYRQSLGQGLEFLIYFQGNSAPDKSGLPSDRFSAERTGGSVSTLTIQRTQQEDSAVYLCASRAVPGTSGYWYEQYFGPGTRLTVT.

The gene calls are TRBV28 and TRBJ1-2, with a tentative D call TRBD1 (6 bases). This CDR3 region has 14 residues. Germline lookup yields CDR1 MDHEN and CDR2 SYDVKM. Deletions cut 2 bases from V and 6 bases from J, with 13 bases between. The CDR3 here is CASSLVGAGDGYTF. The CDR3 DNA is TGTGCCAGCAGTTTAGTGGGGGCGGGGGATGGCTACACCTTC.

This CDR3 is CASSPRGNPTDTQYF. The CDR3, as DNA: TGTGCCAGCAGTCCTCGAGGAAACCCGACAGATACGCAGTATTTT. V gene TRBV28 combines with J gene TRBJ2-3; D remains unclear. This CDR3 region has 15 residues. The V end lost 5 bases, the J end lost 3 bases, and 15 bases lay between the germline ends. The germline CDR1 and CDR2 sequences are MDHEN and SYDVKM.

The genes are TRBV6-5 and TRBJ2-3; no clear D. This CDR3 has 11 amino acids. The V end lost 3 bases, the J end lost 9 bases, and 7 bases lay between the germline ends. Per germline, CDR1 MNHEY and CDR2 SVGAGI. The CDR3: CASSYGLTQYF. CDR3 DNA: TGTGCCAGCAGTTATGGCCTCACGCAGTATTTT.

The CDR3: CAPFNLAGNTEAFF. The CDR3 nucleotides read TGTGCTCCCTTCAACCTGGCTGGGAACACTGAAGCTTTCTTT. The chain combines TRBV27 with TRBJ1-1; D call uncertain. The CDR3 spans 14 residues. The germline gives CDR1 MNHEY, CDR2 SMNVEV (reference sequence).

This clone came up a few times. The chain couples TRBV6-6 to TRBJ2-3; TRBD2 agrees at 12 bases. The CDR3 spans 20 residues. The junction had 15 bases not matched to a gene; V was cut back by 5 bases and J by 0 bases. Germline CDR1 MNHNY, CDR2 SVGAGI (reference sequence). The CDR3 DNA reads TGTGCCAGCAGTCTACGGCTAGCGGGAGGGCCAGTACTGAGCACAGATACGCAGTATTTT. Translating it yields CASSLRLAGGPVLSTDTQYF.

The rearrangement links TRBV5-4 to TRBJ1-3, with D perhaps matching TRBD1 (6 bases). This CDR3 has 17 residues. The germline V gene has CDR1 SGHNT and CDR2 YYREEE (reference sequence). V lost 5 bases and J 1 base, leaving 19 bases between the germline ends. In DNA, the CDR3 is TGTGCCAGCAGTCCTTGGGCAGGGGCTTCTTCTGGAAACACCATATATTTT. Its protein is CASSPWAGASSGNTIYF.

The chain employs TRBV11-3 and TRBJ2-1; 7 nucleotides agree with TRBD2. CDR3 size: 12 residues. Germline CDR1 and CDR2: SGHNT and YENEEA. The V gene end was trimmed by 6 bases and the J gene end by 6 bases; junction bases not matched to a gene: 2. The CDR3 DNA follows: TGTGCCAGCAGGGGAGGGAGCAATGAGCAGTTCTTC. Residues: CASRGGSNEQFF.

V usage is TRBV12-5 and J usage is TRBJ1-5, with D maybe TRBD1 (5 bases). V shed 2 bases and J shed 4 bases, with 12 bases lying between them. The length of the CDR3 is 15 residues. Germline lookup yields CDR1 LGHNT and CDR2 FRNRAP. The CDR3 loop is CASGLIGGENQPQHF. The CDR3 DNA follows: TGTGCTAGTGGTTTGATAGGAGGGGAGAATCAGCCCCAGCATTTT.

This chain uses TRBV7-6 with TRBJ2-7, with D possibly matching TRBD2 (6 bases). Trimming took 1 base from V and 3 from J, leaving 19 bases between them. This CDR3 is 17 amino acids long. Per germline, CDR1 SGHVS and CDR2 FNYEAQ. CDR3 DNA sequence: TGTGCCAGCAGCTTAGTAAGTGCCCAGGAGGGGTACTACGAGCAGTACTTC. Its translation: CASSLVSAQEGYYEQYF.

The chain combines TRBV25-1 with TRBJ2-7, with 7 bases that match TRBD1. Germline CDR1 reads MGHDK; CDR2 reads SYGVNS. With V trimmed by 8 bases and J by 0 bases, 7 bases remained unmatched. The CDR3 covers 14 residues. CDR3 in amino acids: CASCRDSSSYEQYF. DNA of the CDR3: TGTGCCAGCTGCCGGGACAGCAGCTCCTACGAGCAGTACTTC.

The chain carries TRBV7-9 and TRBJ2-3, with D unresolved. V lost 2 bases and J 2 bases, leaving 8 bases between the germline ends. There are 14 residues in the CDR3. Germline loops: CDR1 SEHNR, CDR2 FQNEAQ (reference sequence). The CDR3 spells CASSLRDFTDTQYF. DNA of the CDR3: TGTGCCAGCAGCTTACGAGACTTCACAGATACGCAGTATTTT.

The genes are TRBV10-3 and TRBJ2-7; 13 bases match TRBD2. Germline V gene lookup returns CDR1 ENHRY and CDR2 SYGVKD. CDR3 length: 15 amino acids. The junction had 2 bases not matched to a gene; V was cut back by 0 bases and J by 6 bases. Here the CDR3 DNA reads TGTGCCATCAGTGAGTCCTGGACTAGCGGGAGCGAGCAGTACTTC. It codes for CAISESWTSGSEQYF.